Listed below are T cell receptor beta chains from one sample, sequenced in a study of Graves' ophthalmopathy and Graves' hyperthyroidism. Each CDR3 protein is one row after TCRdb ran MiXCR on the multiplex PCR reads. The sample lists about 620,000 distinct CDR3 sequences, approximately 22% occurring once. The sample taken for sequencing was peripheral blood. These receptors were taken from a woman under 30 with stable Graves' hyperthyroidism. Some clones in this sample may be carry-over from other donors' samples. The CDR3 runs from the conserved cysteine through the conserved F or W. Each record gives: J gene, clone size, D gene, V gene, CDR3 DNA, CDR3 protein. D genes are given only for firm matches. Only some rows state a clone size, as once, few, many or a class for expanded clones.

>TRBJ1-5|-|TRBD1|TRBV7-6
TGTGCCAGCAGCTTACAGGGGGATCGGCAGCCCCAGCATTTT
CASSLQGDRQPQHF
>TRBJ1-2|many|TRBD1|TRBV5-6
TGTGCCAGCAGCCCGCTGACAGGGAACTATGGCTACACCTTC
CASSPLTGNYGYTF
>TRBJ2-7|few|-|TRBV3-1
TGTGCCAGCAGCCACACAGGGAGAGACTCCTACGAGCAGTACTTC
CASSHTGRDSYEQYF
>TRBJ2-7|many|-|TRBV20-1
TGCAGTGCTAGAGATGATGGGTTGGGGGGCGGATACGAGCAGTACTTC
CSARDDGLGGGYEQYF
>TRBJ2-7|few|-|TRBV5-6
TGTGCCAGCAGCTTTTGGGGTTTTGACGAGCAGTACTTC
CASSFWGFDEQYF
>TRBJ2-1|-|-|TRBV2
TGTGCCAGCAGTCGAGTTTGGAGCTCCTACAATGAGCAGTTCTTC
CASSRVWSSYNEQFF
>TRBJ2-7|-|TRBD1|TRBV7-9
TGTGCCAGCAGCTCGACGGACAGGGACCCCTACGAGCAGTACTTC
CASSSTDRDPYEQYF
>TRBJ2-3|few|TRBD1|TRBV27
TGTGCCAGCAACCGGCAGGGGGGCACAGATACGCAGTATTTT
CASNRQGGTDTQYF
>TRBJ1-2|-|-|TRBV29-1
TGCAGCGTTGAGGAGGAGACGGTAGTCTCTGGCTACACCTTC
CSVEEETVVSGYTF
>TRBJ1-1|many|-|TRBV19
TGTGCCAGTATGAGCAGGAAGGTCTTTTATCGCACTGAAGCTTTCTTT
CASMSRKVFYRTEAFF
>TRBJ2-2|-|-|TRBV2
TGTGCCAGCAGTGAAGCGCTTGGGGGGCTGAGAACCGGGGAGCTGTTTTTT
CASSEALGGLRTGELFF
>TRBJ2-7|many|-|TRBV28
TGTGCCAGCAGATATCGGGGACGTTACGAGCAGTACTTC
CASRYRGRYEQYF
>TRBJ2-5|few|-|TRBV7-3
TGTGCCAGCAGCCCGCGGGACTCGAAGACCCAGTACTTC
CASSPRDSKTQYF
>TRBJ2-4|many|-|TRBV28
TGTGCCAGCAGTTTAGCACTTGGGTTAAACATTCAGTACTTC
CASSLALGLNIQYF
>TRBJ2-2|few|TRBD2|TRBV11-2
TGTGCCAGCAGCTTAGTCGGGGGGACCTGGAACACTGGGGAGCTGTTTTTT
CASSLVGGTWNTGELFF
>TRBJ1-2|many|TRBD1|TRBV27
TGTGCCAGCAAGAGCGGGACAGGGGCTAGCGGCTACACCTTC
CASKSGTGASGYTF
>TRBJ1-1|many|-|TRBV12-3/TRBV12-4
TGTGCCAGCAGTTCGGGAACCGAGTCCCTCATGAACACTGAAGCTTTCTTT
CASSSGTESLMNTEAFF
>TRBJ2-7|-|-|TRBV28
TGTGCCAGCAGTTTTAGGGGCGCCTACTCCTACGAGCAGTACTTC
CASSFRGAYSYEQYF
>TRBJ1-1|many|-|TRBV20-1
TGCAGTGCTTCCGGGCCCTGGGGCACTGAAGCTTTCTTT
CSASGPWGTEAFF
>TRBJ1-2|many|TRBD1|TRBV6-1
TGTGCCAGCAGGTCACAGGGGGCCAGAGGCTACACCTTC
CASRSQGARGYTF
>TRBJ1-1|-|-|TRBV6-1
TGTGCCAGCAGTGGGACAGACTTGAACACTGAAGCTTTCTTT
CASSGTDLNTEAFF
>TRBJ1-1|-|-|TRBV30
TGTGCCTGGAGTTCCACGAGGATGGTGAACACTGAAGCTTTCTTT
CAWSSTRMVNTEAFF